This T cell receptor beta chain was retrieved from a study of response to subunit inactivated influenza vaccine (dated by TCRdb to between 2017 and 2018). At the level of the whole study: The study used deep quantitative T cell receptor repertoire profiling to track responses to a trivalent subunit inactivated influenza vaccine.

The full study reports these points: It was suggested by the authors that each seasonal influenza vaccination may recruit only a limited number of new T cells.

This clonotype was recorded a few times. The antigen this receptor binds is unknown. No much larger clone exists at a distance of one base, and base qualities are not known. The label giving this sample's time point can be read as: 45 days after influenza vaccine administration. V lost 2 bases and J lost 5 bases; the stretch between them is 5 bases long. CDR1 SGHTA and CDR2 FQGNSA were looked up in the germline V gene. Inclusive of the bounding cysteine and phenylalanine, the CDR3 is 12 residues long. The only DNA kept is the CDR3, 36 bases in frame from the first base. Library generation was performed with RT-PCR. Instrument used: Illumina HiSeq 2500. TCRdb reprocessed the public reads (quality trimming at Q25 with fastp, clone calling with MiXCR) and kept in-frame beta chains. A single entry per CDR3 protein holds the most common genes and DNA from its merged rows. This sample lists 150,000 to 200,000 distinct CDR3 sequences; about a tenth were detected once. The ten largest clones add up to around 12% of the sample.

The clonotype was recovered from a man between 45 and 60 years old who received an inactivated influenza vaccine. Donor details come from another sample of the same person, matched by shared clones. The sequencing used non-naive T cells sorted from PBMCs, collected 40 to 50 days after vaccination. The cell subset or site label here, explained by the study, means: memory T cell fraction. The chain joins TRBV7-2 to TRBJ2-3; there is no confident call for the D gene. The CDR3 has the sequence CASSLSLDTQYF. The bases are TGTGCCAGCAGCTTAAGTCTAGATACGCAGTATTTT.